The clone carrying this T cell receptor (beta chain) came up a few times. The CDR3 extends over 16 amino acids. Germline V CDR1 and CDR2: MGHRA, YSYEKL. V gave up 4 bases and J gave up 2 bases; unmatched junction bases: 7. The entry originates in a study of T-cell memory formation after mild COVID-19. TCRdb used MiXCR to reprocess the 5' RACE reads, holding one entry per CDR3 protein. The sample contains 410,000 or so distinct CDR3 sequences, less than 25% of which appear only once. The sequence derives from an adult woman who had mild COVID-19 (a few samples of this study predate the infection). Cell type and time point are not known. The J gene is TRBJ2-2, the V gene TRBV4-1; the match to TRBD1 covers 7 bases. The sequencing sample was made of PBMCs or a T cell subset sorted from them (not recorded which). The CDR3 loop reads CASSLSGQVNTGELFF. CDR3 nucleotides: TGCGCCAGCAGCCTTTCCGGACAGGTCAACACCGGGGAGCTGTTTTTT.